This TCR beta chain appears in the sequencing data of a study of human T cells and chemical hapten exposure. Overall study findings and caveats: Alopecia in all donors means immunity may differ from healthy individuals.

Germline V gives CDR1 MNHNY, CDR2 SVGAGI (reference sequence). V shed 6 bases and J shed 3 bases, with 13 bases lying between them. The CDR3 has 14 residues. For the library, individual cDNA molecules each received unique molecular identifiers. In TCRdb, the RACE reads were re-called with MiXCR into one record per CDR3 protein. The table records approximately 350,000 distinct CDR3 sequences, over 6% of them present only once. Concerning this clonotype: As yet, its antigen is unknown.

Described time point: patch test 2, 6 weeks after DPC sensitization. Treatment noted: therapeutic diphenylcyclopropenone sensitization with weekly scalp DPC. Here the sequenced sample was whole blood, taken in connection with sensitization to the hapten diphenylcyclopropenone (DPC). The J gene is TRBJ2-3, the V gene TRBV6-6; D is possibly TRBD1 or TRBD2 (5 bases each). The sequence was collected from a woman aged 18-29 years with alopecia areata. Some clones in this sample may be carry-over from other donors' samples. The CDR3 region is CASRSGRDTDTQYF. Written as DNA, the CDR3 is TGTGCCAGCAGGTCGGGACGGGATACAGATACGCAGTATTTT.